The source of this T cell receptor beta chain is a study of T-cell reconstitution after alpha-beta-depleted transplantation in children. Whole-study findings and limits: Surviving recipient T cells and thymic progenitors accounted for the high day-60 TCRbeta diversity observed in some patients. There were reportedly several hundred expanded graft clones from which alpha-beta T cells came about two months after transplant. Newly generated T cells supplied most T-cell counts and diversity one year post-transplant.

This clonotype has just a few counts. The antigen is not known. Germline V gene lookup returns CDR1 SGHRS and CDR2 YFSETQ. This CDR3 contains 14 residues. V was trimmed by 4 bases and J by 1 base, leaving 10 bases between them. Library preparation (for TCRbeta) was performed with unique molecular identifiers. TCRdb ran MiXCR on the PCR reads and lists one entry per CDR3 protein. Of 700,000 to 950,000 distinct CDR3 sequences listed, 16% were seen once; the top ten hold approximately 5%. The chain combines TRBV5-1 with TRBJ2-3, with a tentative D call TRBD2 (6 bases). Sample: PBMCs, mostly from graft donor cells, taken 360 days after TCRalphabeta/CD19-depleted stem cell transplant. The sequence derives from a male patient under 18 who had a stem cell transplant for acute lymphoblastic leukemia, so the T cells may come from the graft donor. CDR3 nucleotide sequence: TGCGCCAGCAGCGGAGGGAAGGGCACAGATACGCAGTATTTT. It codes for CASSGGKGTDTQYF.